These 15 T cell receptor beta chains share one sample of origin, sequenced in a study of spatial heterogeneity in lung cancer. As for time point: sample taken at primary tumor resection. For these receptors, no antigen is known. The study's findings and limits: Higher tumor mutation counts went along with higher counts of expanded intratumoral alpha and beta TCRs.

TCRdb reprocessed the 5' RACE reads via MiXCR and lists one record per CDR3 protein. The sample contains over 15,000 distinct CDR3 sequences, 6.2% of which appear only once. The sample was lung tumor tissue, taken at surgery. The receptors originated from a male donor with early-stage non-small cell lung cancer.

Concerning this clonotype: It may be a read error: a sequence one base away is much more abundant. The CDR3 coding sequence is TGTGCCAGCACCGACGTTACGGGATATCCACCCCTCCACTTT. This translates into CASTDVTGYPPLHF. The chain uses TRBV6-2 or TRBV6-3 and TRBJ1-6; D is ambiguous. The CDR3 runs to 14 residues. V lost 7 bases to trimming and J lost 11 bases, with 18 bases between them. The V gene's germline CDR1 is MNHEY and CDR2 SVGEGT.

At least ten counts were recorded for this clonotype. This chain connects TRBV24-1 to TRBJ1-5; no firm D call. The CDR3 spans 16 residues. CDR1 is KGHDR, CDR2 SFDVKD, per germline. Trimming stripped 5 bases from V and 5 bases from J, with 18 bases between. DNA of the CDR3: TGTGCCACCAGTGGAGACAATCGCGGACCGGATCAGCCCCAGCATTTT. Encoded protein: CATSGDNRGPDQPQHF.

This clonotype was found many times. The V and J genes are TRBV29-1 and TRBJ2-5; a possible D gene is TRBD1 (5 bases). The germline V gene has CDR1 SQVTM and CDR2 ANQGSEA. The germline V and J ends were trimmed by 6 bases and 4 bases, with 12 bases remaining between them. This CDR3 comprises 12 residues. CDR3 DNA: TGCAGCGTGGGGTTAGGGGTAGAGACCCAGTACTTC. It is translated as CSVGLGVETQYF.

This clonotype is judged medium-sized. The rearrangement joins TRBV20-1 to TRBJ2-7; 7 bases match TRBD2. CDR1 DFQATT and CDR2 SNEGSKA come from the germline V gene (reference sequence). CDR3 length equals 11 residues. The V gene end was trimmed by 2 bases and the J gene end by 7 bases; junction bases not matched to a gene: 2. CDR3 DNA sequence: TGCAGTGCTAGAAGGGAGGGTGAGCAGTACTTC. It translates to CSARREGEQYF.

This clonotype occurred many times. The CDR3 DNA is TGTGCCAGCAGCTTGGGGACTAGCGGGCAGGGTAGGGAGCTGTTTTTT. Translating it yields CASSLGTSGQGRELFF. V is TRBV7-2 and J is TRBJ2-2, with 12 nucleotides matching TRBD2. CDR1 is SGHTA and CDR2 is FQGNSA in the germline V gene. The CDR3 runs to 16 residues. The V segment lost 3 bases and the J segment 9 bases; nucleotides outside the gene matches: 8.

The rearrangement joins TRBV3-1 to TRBJ1-2; D unresolved. Germline V gene sequence: CDR1 LGHDT, CDR2 YNNKEL (reference sequence). V shed 2 bases and J shed 5 bases, with 3 bases lying between them. The CDR3 consists of 11 residues. CDR3 amino acids: CASSQTYGYTF. CDR3 DNA: TGTGCCAGCAGCCAAACTTATGGCTACACCTTC.

This clonotype was seen at least ten times. The chain is built from TRBV7-9 and TRBJ2-7, with 15 bases lining up with TRBD2. Per germline, CDR1 SEHNR and CDR2 FQNEAQ (reference sequence). This CDR3 has 18 amino acids. The V and J ends lost 4 bases and 5 bases, in that order; junction bases with no gene match: 12. Here the CDR3 reads CASSSPGLAGGSGDEQYF. CDR3 sequence (DNA): TGTGCCAGCAGCTCTCCGGGACTAGCGGGGGGTTCTGGCGACGAGCAGTACTTC.

This clonotype was recorded many times. CDR3 residues: CSAPGTSLYEQYF. CDR3 sequence (DNA): TGCAGTGCTCCCGGGACTAGCCTCTACGAGCAGTACTTC. This sequence joins TRBV20-1 and TRBJ2-7; 9 bases fit TRBD2. Germline V gene sequence: CDR1 DFQATT, CDR2 SNEGSKA (reference sequence). Trimming took 5 bases from V and 3 from J; bases not matched to a gene: 5. This CDR3 comprises 13 residues.

This clonotype appeared many times. The chain couples TRBV29-1 to TRBJ2-2; the D is unclear. CDR1 SQVTM and CDR2 ANQGSEA come from the germline V gene. Trimming stripped 7 bases from V and 5 bases from J, with 11 bases between. This CDR3 contains 12 residues. The CDR3 nucleotides are TGCAGCGGCCGTGCTAGGACCGGGGAGCTGTTTTTT. Encoded protein: CSGRARTGELFF.

This clonotype was seen ten or more times. V gene TRBV28 combines with J gene TRBJ1-2; no clear D. The CDR3 runs 13 residues. The V and J ends lost 1 base and 6 bases respectively, with 9 bases between them. Germline V gene lookup returns CDR1 MDHEN and CDR2 SYDVKM. CDR3 in DNA: TGTGCCAGCAGTTTATACAGTTGGGATGGCTACACCTTC. Its translation: CASSLYSWDGYTF.

This clonotype was recorded at least ten times. The chain has TRBV15 and TRBJ2-3, with 9 bases that match TRBD2. V dropped 1 base and J dropped 0; count of bases not matched to a gene: 8. The CDR3 length is 18 residues. Germline loops: CDR1 LNHNV, CDR2 YYDKDF (reference sequence). The CDR3 is CATSRGLAGSSSTDTQYF. In nucleotides, the CDR3 is TGTGCCACCAGCAGAGGGCTAGCGGGGAGTTCTAGCACAGATACGCAGTATTTT.

This clonotype is medium-sized by share. The chain has TRBV29-1 and TRBJ1-1; 7 nucleotides line up with TRBD1. V shed 4 bases, J shed 1 base, and the junction held 3 bases outside the gene matches. Germline-derived CDR1 and CDR2 are SQVTM and ANQGSEA. This CDR3 is built from 13 residues. The CDR3 coding sequence is TGCAGCGTTGTGGACAGGACGAACACTGAAGCTTTCTTT. Translated, it gives CSVVDRTNTEAFF.

This clonotype was seen repeatedly, ten times or more. This chain connects TRBV5-1 to TRBJ2-3, with D perhaps assigned TRBD1 or TRBD2 (5 bases each). CDR3 length equals 14 residues. V lost 0 bases to trimming and J lost 2 bases, with 7 bases between them. Germline lookup yields CDR1 SGHRS and CDR2 YFSETQ. CDR3 residues: CASSLDGTTDTQYF. The CDR3 coding sequence is TGCGCCAGCAGCTTGGACGGGACCACAGATACGCAGTATTTT.

This clonotype was detected ten times or more. The gene calls are TRBV20-1 and TRBJ2-1; maybe TRBD2 (5 bases). The CDR3 spans 14 residues. From germline, CDR1 is DFQATT and CDR2 SNEGSKA (reference sequence). Trimming stripped 2 bases from V and 8 bases from J, with 16 bases between. CDR3 nucleotides: TGCAGTGCTAGAAGAGGGAATTTTTTGGATGAGCAGTTCTTC. Translating it yields CSARRGNFLDEQFF.

This clonotype was recorded at least ten times. V is TRBV28 and J is TRBJ2-7; 9 nucleotides match TRBD2. Unmatched junction bases numbered 6, after V lost 6 bases and J lost 0 bases. This CDR3 has 15 amino acids. Per germline, CDR1 MDHEN and CDR2 SYDVKM. The CDR3 DNA is TGTGCCAGCAGAAAACGGACTAGCGCCTCCTACGAGCAGTACTTC. Its protein product is CASRKRTSASYEQYF.